These 21 T cell receptor beta chains originate from one sample sequenced in a study of neurological immune-mediated disorders. TCRdb analysed the 5' RACE reads with MiXCR anew, one entry per CDR3 protein. Here the sample spans 18,000 or so distinct CDR3 sequences, roughly a tenth being singletons. Sample: CD8+ T cells from blood. The receptors were gathered from a woman aged 50 to 60 in good health.

This clonotype was recorded at least ten times. V and J are TRBV7-9 and TRBJ1-1, with D unclear. Trimming stripped 2 bases from V and 4 bases from J, with 5 bases between. CDR3 length: 12 amino acids. In germline, CDR1 is SEHNR, CDR2 FQNEAQ (reference sequence). The CDR3 region has the DNA TGTGCCAGCAGCTTACTGGGCACTGAAGCTTTCTTT. Translating it yields CASSLLGTEAFF.

Judged by abundance, this clonotype is medium-sized. The rearrangement uses TRBV20-1 and TRBJ2-1, with a possible D match to TRBD2 (6 bases). This CDR3 has 13 residues. Trimming took 2 bases from V and 7 from J, leaving 12 bases between them. Germline lookup yields CDR1 DFQATT and CDR2 SNEGSKA (reference sequence). The CDR3 nucleotides read TGCAGTGCTAGACGTCGGGGGAGGAATGAGCAGTTCTTC. As protein: CSARRRGRNEQFF.

This clonotype was observed many times. The chain links TRBV9 to TRBJ1-6; the D is unclear. CDR1 is SGDLS, CDR2 YYNGEE, per germline. CDR3 size: 17 residues. The germline V and J ends were trimmed by 5 bases and 0 bases, with 15 bases remaining between them. The CDR3 region is CASSPFRESSYNSPLHF. DNA of the CDR3: TGTGCCAGCAGTCCCTTCCGGGAGAGCTCCTATAATTCACCCCTCCACTTT.

This clonotype was seen many times. This sequence joins TRBV9 and TRBJ1-2, with 10 bases that match TRBD1. Trimming removed 3 bases from V and 6 bases from J; junction bases left unmatched: 5. Germline V gene data show CDR1 as SGDLS and CDR2 as YYNGEE. The CDR3 length is 14 residues. The CDR3 coding sequence is TGTGCCAGCAGCGGACTCGGGACAGGGGATGGCTACACCTTC. This encodes CASSGLGTGDGYTF.

The table lists this clonotype with a few counts. The genes are TRBV12-3 or TRBV12-4 and TRBJ2-2; no clear D. V gave up 4 bases and J gave up 6 bases, with 0 bases separating them. This CDR3 spans 10 amino acids. The chain's CDR3 is CASSSGELFF. In DNA form, the CDR3 reads TGTGCCAGCAGTTCCGGGGAGCTGTTTTTT.

This clonotype showed up just a few times. The chain carries TRBV27 and TRBJ1-5; tentative D call: TRBD1 (5 bases). Germline-derived CDR1 and CDR2 are MNHEY and SMNVEV (reference sequence). V was trimmed by 5 bases and J by 6 bases, leaving 14 bases between them. This CDR3 contains 14 residues. The CDR3 DNA reads TGTGCCAGCAGTCCGGGAGGGGAGGGTCAGCCCCAGCATTTT. Residues: CASSPGGEGQPQHF.

This clonotype was counted at least ten times. This rearrangement joins TRBV9 to TRBJ2-1; D possibly corresponds to TRBD2 (6 bases). The CDR3 loop spans 14 amino acids. Germline CDR1 SGDLS, CDR2 YYNGEE. The V end was cut by 0 bases, the J end by 8 bases, with 12 bases between. Here the CDR3 reads CASSVGGTSYEQFF. As DNA, the CDR3 is TGTGCCAGCAGCGTAGGGGGGACTTCGTATGAGCAGTTCTTC. The complete variable domain, with remaining parts taken from reference TRBV9 and TRBJ2-1, reads DSGVTQTPKHLITATGQRVTLRCSPRSGDLSVYWYQQSLDQGLQFLIQYYNGEERAKGNILERFSAQQFPDLHSELNLSSLELGDSALYFCASSVGGTSYEQFFGPGTRLTVL.

This chain joins TRBV10-3 and TRBJ2-7; D not certain. The tail of the sequence fits TRBJ2-1 better, so the J call may be wrong. This CDR3 spans 13 amino acids. Germline V gene sequence: CDR1 ENHRY, CDR2 SYGVKD. The CDR3 protein is CAISDQRYNEQFF. DNA of the CDR3: TGTGCCATCAGTGACCAGCGCTACAATGAGCAGTTCTTC.

The chain uses TRBV2 and TRBJ1-5; unclear D gene. The germline gives CDR1 SNHLY, CDR2 FYNNEI. V lost 0 bases to trimming and J lost 0 bases, with 18 bases between them. CDR3 length: 19 residues. CDR3 sequence (DNA): TGTGCCAGCAGTGAAGCGCTTCTCTCGCAGGAATATAGCAATCAGCCCCAGCATTTT. Translated: CASSEALLSQEYSNQPQHF.

The table lists this clonotype with many counts. This chain connects TRBV4-3 to TRBJ2-1; TRBD1 matches at 9 bases. With 0 bases clipped from V and 3 bases from J, the junction kept 3 bases outside the gene matches. Germline V lookup: CDR1 LGHNA, CDR2 YSLEER. This CDR3 spans 16 amino acids. CDR3 bases: TGCGCCAGCAGCCAAGATAGGACAGGGGACTACAATGAGCAGTTCTTC. It specifies CASSQDRTGDYNEQFF.

The sample holds many counts of this clonotype. J is TRBJ2-2 and V is TRBV20-1; tentatively, D is TRBD2 (5 bases). V lost 3 bases, J lost 4 bases, and 12 bases lay in between. This CDR3 has 14 residues. The germline CDR1 and CDR2 sequences are DFQATT and SNEGSKA (reference sequence). The CDR3 coding sequence is TGCAGTGCTAGTAGGGAGTTTCTCACCGGGGAGCTGTTTTTT. This encodes CSASREFLTGELFF.

This clonotype was counted many times. The gene calls are TRBV7-9 and TRBJ2-7; D is undetermined. Germline CDR1 and CDR2: SEHNR and FQNEAQ (reference sequence). This CDR3 comprises 14 residues. The V end was cut by 4 bases, the J end by 2 bases, with 12 bases between. The CDR3 loop reads CASSSPGLPYEQYF. CDR3 nucleotides: TGTGCCAGCAGCTCCCCCGGCCTCCCCTACGAGCAGTACTTC.

Many counts were recorded for this clonotype. The chain is built from TRBV12-3 or TRBV12-4 and TRBJ2-5, with D unclear. V gave up 6 bases and J gave up 2 bases, with 10 bases separating them. The CDR3 is made up of 13 amino acids. The CDR3 is CASSPTVQETQYF. The CDR3 bases are TGTGCCAGCAGCCCCACAGTTCAAGAGACCCAGTACTTC.

V and J are TRBV12-3 or TRBV12-4 and TRBJ1-1, with a weak D call TRBD1 (5 bases). The CDR3 consists of 15 residues. Trimming pared 6 bases from V and 0 bases from J, leaving 14 bases between. The CDR3 reads CASSKRDSLNTEAFF. The CDR3 DNA follows: TGTGCCAGCAGCAAAAGGGACTCCCTGAACACTGAAGCTTTCTTT.

This clonotype was counted ten times or more. This sequence joins TRBV25-1 and TRBJ2-1, with D unresolved. Germline V CDR1 and CDR2: MGHDK, SYGVNS. This CDR3 has 14 amino acids. Trimming stripped 5 bases from V and 8 bases from J, with 16 bases between. The CDR3 nucleotides are TGTGCCAGCAGTCCCCAGACCTTTTCAGATGAGCAGTTCTTC. It codes for CASSPQTFSDEQFF.

This clonotype was detected many times. V is TRBV28 and J is TRBJ2-1; D gene ambiguous. Germline CDR1 is MDHEN and CDR2 is SYDVKM. The CDR3 is made up of 15 amino acids. The V gene lost 6 bases and the J gene lost 6 bases, with 18 bases spanning the gap. The CDR3 loop is CASRQKDVVRNEQFF. As DNA, the CDR3 is TGTGCCAGCAGACAGAAGGACGTCGTTCGCAATGAGCAGTTCTTC.

This clonotype has ten or more counts. The chain employs TRBV7-9 and TRBJ2-5, with D maybe TRBD1 (6 bases). Germline V gene lookup returns CDR1 SEHNR and CDR2 FQNEAQ (reference sequence). The V end lost 8 bases, the J end lost 5 bases, and 15 bases lay between the germline ends. The CDR3 has 13 amino acids. In DNA form, the CDR3 reads TGTGCCAGCTCGCAGGGGCATTTGGAGACCCAGTACTTC. It is translated as CASSQGHLETQYF.

This clonotype came up many times. This chain links TRBV7-9 with TRBJ2-1; 7 nucleotides line up with TRBD1. The V gene end was trimmed by 0 bases and the J gene end by 10 bases; junction bases not matched to a gene: 9. This CDR3 spans 15 amino acids. From germline, CDR1 is SEHNR and CDR2 FQNEAQ (reference sequence). CDR3 sequence reads: CASSLAQGSEKEQFF. CDR3 sequence (DNA): TGTGCCAGCAGCTTAGCACAGGGGTCGGAAAAGGAGCAGTTCTTC.

This clonotype appeared many times. V gene TRBV5-5 combines with J gene TRBJ2-1, with D maybe TRBD2 (5 bases). Between the trimmed V and J ends, which lost 1 base and 3 bases, there was a span of 11 bases. Germline V gene lookup returns CDR1 SGHKS and CDR2 YYEKEE (reference sequence). The CDR3 length is 15 residues. CDR3 nucleotides: TGTGCCAGCAGCTTGACCTGGGAGAGCTACAATGAGCAGTTCTTC. Protein product: CASSLTWESYNEQFF.

In its sample, this clonotype was seen many times. The chain couples TRBV10-3 to TRBJ1-1; D unclear. The V gene lost 0 bases and the J gene lost 0 bases, with 8 bases spanning the gap. CDR3 size: 15 residues. CDR1 and CDR2 (germline): ENHRY, SYGVKD. The CDR3 DNA sequence: TGTGCCATCAGTGAGTCGGGCAGCTTGAACACTGAAGCTTTCTTT. Protein: CAISESGSLNTEAFF.

This clonotype was detected ten times or more. This chain connects TRBV7-2 to TRBJ2-7; 7 bases are a match to TRBD1. The junction had 10 bases not matched to a gene; V was cut back by 3 bases and J by 2 bases. The CDR3 covers 16 residues. CDR1 and CDR2 from the germline V gene are SGHTA and FQGNSA. DNA of the CDR3: TGTGCCAGCAGCTTCCCTCCGTCGGGACAGCCCTACGAGCAGTACTTC. Protein sequence: CASSFPPSGQPYEQYF.